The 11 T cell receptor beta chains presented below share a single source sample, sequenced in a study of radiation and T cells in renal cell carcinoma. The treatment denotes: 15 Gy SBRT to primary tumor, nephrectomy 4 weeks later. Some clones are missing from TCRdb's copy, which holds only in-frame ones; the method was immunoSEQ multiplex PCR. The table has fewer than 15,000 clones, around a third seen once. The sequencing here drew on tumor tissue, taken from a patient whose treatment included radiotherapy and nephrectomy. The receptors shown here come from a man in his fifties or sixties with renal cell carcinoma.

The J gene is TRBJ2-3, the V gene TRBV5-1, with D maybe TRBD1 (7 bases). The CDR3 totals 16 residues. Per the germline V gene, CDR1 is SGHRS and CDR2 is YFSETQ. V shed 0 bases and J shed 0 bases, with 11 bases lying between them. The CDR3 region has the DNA TGCGCCAGCAGCTTGGGACAGGGACTTAGCACAGATACGCAGTATTTT. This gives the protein CASSLGQGLSTDTQYF. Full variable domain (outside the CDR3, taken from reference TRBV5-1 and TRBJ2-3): KAGVTQTPRYLIKTRGQQVTLSCSPISGHRSVSWYQQTPGQGLQFLFEYFSETQRNKGNFPGRFSGRQFSNSRSEMNVSTLELGDSALYLCASSLGQGLSTDTQYFGPGTRLTVL.

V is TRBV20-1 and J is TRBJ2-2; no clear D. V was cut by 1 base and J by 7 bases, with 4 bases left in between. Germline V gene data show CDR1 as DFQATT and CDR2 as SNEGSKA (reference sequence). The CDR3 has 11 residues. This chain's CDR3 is CSARVGGELFF. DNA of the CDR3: TGCAGTGCTAGAGTTGGCGGGGAGCTGTTTTTT.

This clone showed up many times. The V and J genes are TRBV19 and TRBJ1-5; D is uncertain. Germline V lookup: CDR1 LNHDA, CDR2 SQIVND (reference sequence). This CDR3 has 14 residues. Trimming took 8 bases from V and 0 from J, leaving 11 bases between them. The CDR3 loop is CASSPSYSNQPQHF. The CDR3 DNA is TGTGCCAGTTCCCCCAGCTATAGCAATCAGCCCCAGCATTTT.

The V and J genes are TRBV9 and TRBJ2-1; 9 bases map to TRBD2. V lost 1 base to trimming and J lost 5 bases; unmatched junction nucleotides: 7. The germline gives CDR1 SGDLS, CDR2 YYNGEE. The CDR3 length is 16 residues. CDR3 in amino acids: CASSVTSGGPNNEQFF. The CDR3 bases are TGTGCCAGCAGCGTAACAAGCGGGGGGCCGAACAATGAGCAGTTCTTC.

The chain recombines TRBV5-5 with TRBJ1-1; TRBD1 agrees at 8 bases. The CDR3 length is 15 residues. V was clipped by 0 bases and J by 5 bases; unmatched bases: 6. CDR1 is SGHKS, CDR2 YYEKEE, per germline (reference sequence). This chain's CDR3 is CASSLDWTGMTEAFF. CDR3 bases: TGTGCCAGCAGCTTGGATTGGACAGGGATGACTGAAGCTTTCTTT.

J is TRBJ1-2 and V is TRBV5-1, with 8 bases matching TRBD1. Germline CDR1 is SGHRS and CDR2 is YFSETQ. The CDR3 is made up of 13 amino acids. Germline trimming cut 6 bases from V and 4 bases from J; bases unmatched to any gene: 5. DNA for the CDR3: TGCGCCAGCACCCTGACAGGGGCCTATGGCTACACCTTC. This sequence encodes CASTLTGAYGYTF.

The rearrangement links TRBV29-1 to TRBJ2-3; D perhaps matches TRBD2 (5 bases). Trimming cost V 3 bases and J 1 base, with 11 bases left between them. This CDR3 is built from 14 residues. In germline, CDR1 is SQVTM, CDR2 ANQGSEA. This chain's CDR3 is CSVDSAGGTDTQYF. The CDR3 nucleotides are TGCAGCGTTGATAGTGCGGGTGGCACAGATACGCAGTATTTT.

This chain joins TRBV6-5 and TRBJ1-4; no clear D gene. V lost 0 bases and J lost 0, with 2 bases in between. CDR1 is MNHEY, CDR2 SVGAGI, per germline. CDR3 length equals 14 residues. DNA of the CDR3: TGTGCCAGCAGTTACTCCTCAACTAATGAAAAACTGTTTTTT. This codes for CASSYSSTNEKLFF.

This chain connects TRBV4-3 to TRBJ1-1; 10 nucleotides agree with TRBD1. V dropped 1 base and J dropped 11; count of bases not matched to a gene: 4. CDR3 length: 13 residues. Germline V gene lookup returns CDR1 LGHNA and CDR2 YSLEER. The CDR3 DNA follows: TGCGCCAGCAGCCAAGCCGGACAGGGGGTGGCTTTCTTT. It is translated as CASSQAGQGVAFF.

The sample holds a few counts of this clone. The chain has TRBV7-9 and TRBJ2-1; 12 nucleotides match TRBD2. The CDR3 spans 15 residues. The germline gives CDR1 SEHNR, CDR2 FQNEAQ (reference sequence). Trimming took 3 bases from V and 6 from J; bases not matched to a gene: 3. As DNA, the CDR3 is TGTGCCAGCAGCTTCCAGACTAGCGGGGGCAATGAGCAGTTCTTC. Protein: CASSFQTSGGNEQFF.

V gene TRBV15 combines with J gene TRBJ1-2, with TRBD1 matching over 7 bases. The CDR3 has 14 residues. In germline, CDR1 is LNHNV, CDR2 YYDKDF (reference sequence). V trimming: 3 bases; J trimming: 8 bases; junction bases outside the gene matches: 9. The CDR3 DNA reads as TGTGCCACCAGCAGGCCAGGGGGATCTGGCGGCTACACCTTC. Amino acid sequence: CATSRPGGSGGYTF. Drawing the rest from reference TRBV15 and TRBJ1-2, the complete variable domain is DAMVIQNPRYQVTQFGKPVTLSCSQTLNHNVMYWYQQKSSQAPKLLFHYYDKDFNNEADTPDNFQSRRPNTSFCFLDIRSPGLGDTAMYLCATSRPGGSGGYTFGSGTRLTVV.